This T cell receptor (beta chain) was recovered during a study of PD-1 blockade in mismatch repair-deficient tumors. At the level of the study: All were previously treated, progressing patients with 12 mismatch repair-deficient cancer types.

Method: immunoSEQ multiplex PCR; TCRdb's copy keeps in-frame clones and lacks some. Among around 62,000 clones listed, more than 75% were seen once. On this clone: What it recognizes is unknown.

Findings and caveats of the study: Rapid post-treatment expansion, then contraction, generally preceding radiologic response, marked tumor-resident clones.

PCR or immunohistochemistry showed mismatch repair deficiency in every enrolled patient. A few pembrolizumab responders had their TCRs sequenced. The sequence was collected from an adult with mismatch repair-deficient cancer. The input for sequencing was peripheral blood, taken 2 weeks after starting pembrolizumab.

This chain's CDR3 is CASSPSGVYNEQFF. Here the CDR3 DNA reads TGTGCCAGCAGCCCTAGCGGGGTGTACAATGAGCAGTTCTTC. The V gene is TRBV11-3, the J gene TRBJ2-1; 9 nucleotides line up with TRBD2. V lost 5 bases to trimming and J lost 4 bases; unmatched junction nucleotides: 3. The CDR3 covers 14 residues. Germline values: CDR1 SGHNT, CDR2 YENEEA.